This T cell receptor (beta chain) was documented in a study of blood T cell repertoires in COVID-19. Study-level information: From the United States, Italy and Spain came samples of acute and convalescent COVID-19. In each case, the material was cDNA or gDNA derived from T cells, B-cell-depleted T cells, or PBMCs.

Authors' processing steps: Scientists estimated how many nucleated cells there were by amplifying reference gene primers. Clones were sequenced by immunoSEQ multiplex PCR, and TCRdb holds only the in-frame ones, with some missing. V and J calls and clone size are as listed in that table; D and trimming were resolved from the DNA. The data show about 120,000 clones, over 75% seen once. V dropped 4 bases and J dropped 5; count of bases not matched to a gene: 12. Germline lookup yields CDR1 MDHEN and CDR2 SYDVKM. This CDR3 is built from 16 residues. The source of this sequence is a man aged 65 to 85 with active or convalescent COVID-19. The rearrangement links TRBV28 to TRBJ1-1; 8 nucleotides match TRBD1. Sequencing input: peripheral blood. CDR3 bases: TGTGCCAGCAGTTCCCCCAGACAGGGGAGGTGGACTGAAGCTTTCTTT. It codes for CASSSPRQGRWTEAFF.